A selection of T cell receptor beta chains follows, all from one sample in a study of neurological immune-mediated disorders. TCRdb reprocessed the 5' RACE reads with MiXCR, giving one entry per CDR3 protein. The sample contains 70,000 to 95,000 distinct CDR3 sequences, 17% of which appear only once. Sequenced material: PBMCs. The receptors were gathered from a woman aged 35 to 49 in good health. CDR3s include the opening cysteine and the closing phenylalanine or tryptophan. Each record gives: V gene, D gene, clone size, J gene, CDR3 DNA, CDR3 protein. A D gene is named only where the DNA matches it firmly. Not all rows give a size; the values are once, few, many and, for expanded clones, a class.

V: TRBV29-1
D: TRBD2
size: many
J: TRBJ2-1
DNA: TGCAGCGTTGACGGAGGGCGGGGGGGCCGTAATGAGCAGTTCTTC
CDR3: CSVDGGRGGRNEQFF

V: TRBV6-6
D: TRBD2
size: many
J: TRBJ2-3
DNA: TGTGCCAGCAGGGGACTAGCGGGAGGCACAGATACGCAGTATTTT
CDR3: CASRGLAGGTDTQYF

V: TRBV11-2
D: TRBD2
size: many
J: TRBJ2-1
DNA: TGTGCCAGCAGCCCCGCAGCGGGGGTATACAATGAGCAGTTCTTC
CDR3: CASSPAAGVYNEQFF

V: TRBV5-1
D: .
size: many
J: TRBJ2-3
DNA: TGCGCCAGCCGACTCAGGTCCCCCACAGATACGCAGTATTTT
CDR3: CASRLRSPTDTQYF

V: TRBV4-2
D: .
size: .
J: TRBJ1-5
DNA: TGTGCCAGCCTTTCCTCGACAGATGGAATCAAGCCCCAGCATTTT
CDR3: CASLSSTDGIKPQHF

V: TRBV27
D: .
size: many
J: TRBJ2-7
DNA: TGTGCCAGCAGTTCGAGCTCCTACGAGCAGTACTTC
CDR3: CASSSSSYEQYF

V: TRBV7-9
D: .
size: many
J: TRBJ1-2
DNA: TGTGCCAGCAGCTTAGAAAGTTTGGACCTCTATGGCTACACCTTC
CDR3: CASSLESLDLYGYTF

V: TRBV18
D: TRBD1
size: .
J: TRBJ1-3
DNA: TGTGCCAGCTCACTCGCCGGATGGGACAGGGGGCGATCTGGAAACACCATATATTTT
CDR3: CASSLAGWDRGRSGNTIYF

V: TRBV27
D: .
size: .
J: TRBJ2-6
DNA: TGTGCCAGCACCCGGAGTAGCTCTGGGGCCAACGTCCTGACTTTC
CDR3: CASTRSSSGANVLTF

V: TRBV20-1
D: .
size: many
J: TRBJ2-3
DNA: TGCAGTGCTCGCCCGGGACGGACCACAGATACGCAGTATTTT
CDR3: CSARPGRTTDTQYF

V: TRBV5-1
D: TRBD1
size: many
J: TRBJ1-2
DNA: TGCGCCAGCAGCGTGGACAGGCCCTGGGACGGCTACACCTTC
CDR3: CASSVDRPWDGYTF

V: TRBV2
D: .
size: many
J: TRBJ1-4
DNA: TGTGCCAGCAAGGGAGGTTTTAATGAAAAACTGTTTTTT
CDR3: CASKGGFNEKLFF

V: TRBV5-1
D: .
size: many
J: TRBJ1-3
DNA: TGCGCCAGCAGCTTGATGGGGAACTCTGGAAACACCATATATTTT
CDR3: CASSLMGNSGNTIYF

V: TRBV14
D: .
size: few
J: TRBJ2-3
DNA: TGTGCCAGCAGCCAAGAACTGGCAGATACGCAGTATTTT
CDR3: CASSQELADTQYF

V: TRBV20-1
D: TRBD2
size: many
J: TRBJ2-1
DNA: TGCAGTGCCACGTGGGGGGGGGCCTACAATGAGCAGTTCTTC
CDR3: CSATWGGAYNEQFF

V: TRBV3-1
D: .
size: once
J: TRBJ2-2
DNA: TGTGCCTCAGGGCGGGAAAACACCGGGGAGCTGTTTTTT
CDR3: CASGRENTGELFF

V: TRBV14
D: .
size: few
J: TRBJ2-5
DNA: TGTGCCAGCAGCCAAGAGGTTTCGGGTTGGGAGACCCAGTACTTC
CDR3: CASSQEVSGWETQYF

V: TRBV12-3/TRBV12-4
D: TRBD2
size: many
J: TRBJ2-2
DNA: TGTGCCAGCAGTTTGGGGACTAGCTCGAACACCGGGGAGCTGTTTTTT
CDR3: CASSLGTSSNTGELFF

V: TRBV12-3/TRBV12-4
D: .
size: many
J: TRBJ2-5
DNA: TGTGCCAGCAGTTCCCAGCCCCGGCAAGAGACCCAGTACTTC
CDR3: CASSSQPRQETQYF

V: TRBV7-3
D: TRBD1
size: .
J: TRBJ2-6
DNA: TGTGCCAACAGACCAACCATAGGACAGGGCTATTCTCCCTCTGGGGCCAACGTCCTGACTTTC
CDR3: CANRPTIGQGYSPSGANVLTF

V: TRBV5-6
D: TRBD1
size: many
J: TRBJ2-3
DNA: TGTGCCAGCAGCCGCCGGGACAGGGGGTTCACAGATACGCAGTATTTT
CDR3: CASSRRDRGFTDTQYF

V: TRBV6-4
D: TRBD1
size: .
J: TRBJ2-1
DNA: TGTGCCAGCAGTGACTCCCGGGACAGGGAGAGTGAGCAGTTCTTC
CDR3: CASSDSRDRESEQFF

V: TRBV18
D: .
size: many
J: TRBJ1-2
DNA: TGTGCCAGCTCACGAGAACACATTAACTATGGCTACACCTTC
CDR3: CASSREHINYGYTF

V: TRBV11-2
D: TRBD1
size: many
J: TRBJ1-4
DNA: TGTGCCAGCAGCCCCAGACGGATTGGACAGGGGTCCGTCGGGGGTCCCAATGAAAAACTGTTTTTT
CDR3: CASSPRRIGQGSVGGPNEKLFF

V: TRBV5-1
D: .
size: many
J: TRBJ1-1
DNA: TGCGCCAGCAGCTTGGAACGGAACACTGAAGCTTTCTTT
CDR3: CASSLERNTEAFF

V: TRBV5-1
D: .
size: many
J: TRBJ2-1
DNA: TGCGCCAGCAGCTCGGGCGCGGGTTTCTACAATGAGCAGTTCTTC
CDR3: CASSSGAGFYNEQFF

V: TRBV5-1
D: .
size: .
J: TRBJ2-5
DNA: TGCGCCAGCAGCCCGGTGGCAGGGGAGGGAGAGACCCAGTACTTC
CDR3: CASSPVAGEGETQYF

V: TRBV7-2
D: .
size: many
J: TRBJ1-2
DNA: TGTGCCAGCAGCTTAAGTCCAGTAACTAACTATGGCTACACCTTC
CDR3: CASSLSPVTNYGYTF

V: TRBV4-2
D: TRBD1
size: many
J: TRBJ2-2
DNA: TGTGCCAGCAGCCAAGATAATGGGTACACAGGGGGCCCCGGGGAGCTGTTTTTT
CDR3: CASSQDNGYTGGPGELFF

V: TRBV15
D: .
size: many
J: TRBJ1-2
DNA: TGTGCCACCAGCAGGTTCAGGGATACCTATGGCTACACCTTC
CDR3: CATSRFRDTYGYTF

V: TRBV24-1
D: .
size: .
J: TRBJ2-1
DNA: TGTGCCACCAGTGAACGCCTAGCGAGGAGCTCCTACAATGAGCAGTTCTTC
CDR3: CATSERLARSSYNEQFF

V: TRBV27
D: TRBD1
size: many
J: TRBJ1-2
DNA: TGTGCCAGCTCGCCGGGACAGGGGGTTGGCTACACCTTC
CDR3: CASSPGQGVGYTF

V: TRBV20-1
D: .
size: .
J: TRBJ2-6
DNA: TGCAGTGCTAGGGCGTCGGCCAACGTCCTGACTTTC
CDR3: CSARASANVLTF

V: TRBV6-1
D: TRBD1
size: many
J: TRBJ2-1
DNA: TGTGCCAGCAGTAGACAGGGGGCCCCGGGACTGGGAGGCAATGAGCAGTTCTTC
CDR3: CASSRQGAPGLGGNEQFF

V: TRBV5-5
D: .
size: many
J: TRBJ2-5
DNA: TGTGCCAGCAGCTCATACCGGGACCCTCAAGAGACCCAGTACTTC
CDR3: CASSSYRDPQETQYF

V: TRBV10-3
D: TRBD1
size: many
J: TRBJ2-7
DNA: TGTGCCATCAGTCAGGGACAGGGATCCTACGAGCAGTACTTC
CDR3: CAISQGQGSYEQYF

V: TRBV7-6
D: .
size: many
J: TRBJ1-5
DNA: TGTGCCAGCAGCCCAGGACAGTGTAATCAGCCCCAGCATTTT
CDR3: CASSPGQCNQPQHF

V: TRBV28
D: TRBD2
size: many
J: TRBJ2-3
DNA: TGTGCCAGCAGTCTCTGGACTAGCGGGGGGGCAGATACGCAGTATTTT
CDR3: CASSLWTSGGADTQYF

V: TRBV19
D: .
size: .
J: TRBJ2-2
DNA: TGTGCCAGTTCCACAGACAGGATCACCGGGGAGCTGTTTTTT
CDR3: CASSTDRITGELFF

V: TRBV12-3/TRBV12-4
D: .
size: many
J: TRBJ1-2
DNA: TGTGCCAGCAGTCCCGGGGGGAATGGCTACACCTTC
CDR3: CASSPGGNGYTF

V: TRBV24-1
D: TRBD1
size: .
J: TRBJ2-7
DNA: TGTGCCACCAGTGACCAATTCCTCGATCCCGGACAGGGGAAGATGATATCCTACGAGCAGTACTTC
CDR3: CATSDQFLDPGQGKMISYEQYF

V: TRBV7-2
D: .
size: many
J: TRBJ2-3
DNA: TGTGCCAGCAGCTTTCCGGGACTGAGCACAGATACGCAGTATTTT
CDR3: CASSFPGLSTDTQYF

V: TRBV6-6
D: .
size: many
J: TRBJ1-1
DNA: TGTGCCAGCAGTTACGGGGTCGCCACTGAAGCTTTCTTT
CDR3: CASSYGVATEAFF

V: TRBV20-1
D: .
size: many
J: TRBJ1-1
DNA: TGCAGTGCTAGAGATGGGGGACGGTACCTGAACACTGAAGCTTTCTTT
CDR3: CSARDGGRYLNTEAFF

V: TRBV7-2
D: TRBD1
size: many
J: TRBJ1-3
DNA: TGTGCCAGCAGCTCCCCGGGACAGGGGGCGGCTGGCTCTGGAAACACCATATATTTT
CDR3: CASSSPGQGAAGSGNTIYF

V: TRBV5-1
D: TRBD1
size: many
J: TRBJ2-7
DNA: TGCGCCAGCAGCTCGGGACAGGAGATTAACGAGCAGTACTTC
CDR3: CASSSGQEINEQYF